The 5 T cell receptor beta chains reported below all come from one sample, sequenced in a study of T cell responses to AZD1222 COVID-19 vaccine. Assay used: immunoSEQ multiplex PCR; TCRdb lists only in-frame clones, some missing. This table holds some 120,000 clones, roughly 87% found once. The sample was peripheral blood, taken 28 days after the second AZD1222 dose. Receptors originate from an adult who received the AZD1222 COVID-19 vaccine.

As to this clone: The identical CDR3 is also encoded by other nucleotide sequences in the sample. This sequence joins TRBV12-3 or TRBV12-4 and TRBJ2-5; no clear D. The germline V and J ends were trimmed by 3 bases and 4 bases, with 6 bases remaining between them. The CDR3 covers 12 residues. In nucleotides, the CDR3 is TGTGCCAGCAGTTTCGTAGGAGAGACCCAGTACTTC. It yields the protein CASSFVGETQYF.

The chain links TRBV30 to TRBJ1-5; D is possibly TRBD1 (6 bases). Germline CDR1 GTSNPN, CDR2 SVGIG (reference sequence). With 2 bases removed from V and 3 bases from J, the gap between germline ends came to 11 bases. This CDR3 region has 14 residues. Written as DNA, the CDR3 is TGTGCCTGGAGTCCCGGGACATCCAATCAGCCCCAGCATTTT. It translates to CAWSPGTSNQPQHF.

In its sample, this clone was seen once. This chain links TRBV10-2 with TRBJ1-2; D ambiguous. CDR3 length equals 12 residues. The germline CDR1 and CDR2 sequences are WSHSY and SAAADI. V was shortened by 3 bases and J by 6 bases, with 8 bases between the two germline ends. The CDR3: CASSDQTHGYTF. For the CDR3, the DNA is TGCGCCAGCAGTGACCAAACCCATGGCTACACCTTC.

The chain recombines TRBV4-2 with TRBJ1-1; no firm D call. This CDR3 comprises 14 residues. The germline V gene encodes CDR1 LGHNA and CDR2 YNFKEQ. V shed 4 bases and J shed 3 bases, with 12 bases lying between them. DNA for the CDR3: TGTGCCAGCAGCCGGTCTGGCGTCGACACTGAAGCTTTCTTT. Translating it yields CASSRSGVDTEAFF.

This clone has more than one count but fewer than ten. The chain links TRBV5-1 to TRBJ1-2; TRBD1 aligns across 9 bases. The CDR3 runs to 15 residues. The germline CDR1 and CDR2 sequences are SGHRS and YFSETQ. The junction had 8 bases not matched to a gene; V was cut back by 4 bases and J by 4 bases. The chain's CDR3 is CASSGPDRGGYGYTF. CDR3 in DNA: TGCGCCAGCAGCGGACCGGACAGGGGCGGCTATGGCTACACCTTC.